These 9 T cell receptor beta chains were all obtained from the same sample, sequenced in a study of cytomegalovirus exposure and HLA in healthy donors (dated by TCRdb to about 2017). Libraries came from the immunoSEQ multiplex PCR assay. For the multiplex PCR, a mixture combining 60 forward primers for TCR Vbeta segments and 13 reverse primers for TCR Jbeta segments was used. The table comes from immuneACCESS by way of TCRdb, which keeps in-frame sequences with V and J called. Part of the clones is missing from these tables; in studies checked, under half for an unresolved V gene and the rest for unknown reasons. This sample has 100,000 to 150,000 clones in its table, and about 80% of those were observed once. The biggest ten clones account for almost 5% of the sample. The sample taken for sequencing was PBMCs. The receptors shown here come from a man between 45 and 60 years old in good health and CMV-seropositive.

The chain has TRBV28 and TRBJ2-1; TRBD2 matches at 8 bases. V lost 6 bases to trimming and J lost 1 base; unmatched junction nucleotides: 2. Germline CDR1 is MDHEN and CDR2 is SYDVKM. The CDR3 is 14 residues long. The CDR3 is CASRAGGSYNEQFF. Here the CDR3 DNA reads TGTGCCAGCAGGGCGGGGGGATCCTACAATGAGCAGTTCTTC.

In its sample, this clone was seen a few times. The chain joins TRBV30 to TRBJ2-3; 10 nucleotides match TRBD2. The CDR3 runs 15 residues. The V gene end was trimmed by 3 bases and the J gene end by 6 bases; junction bases not matched to a gene: 9. Germline CDR1 GTSNPN, CDR2 SVGIG (reference sequence). This CDR3 is CAWRLTSGNSDTQYF. As DNA, the CDR3 is TGTGCCTGGAGGTTAACTAGCGGGAATTCGGATACGCAGTATTTT.

The chain combines TRBV5-1 with TRBJ1-1, with D unclear. The V gene's germline CDR1 is SGHRS and CDR2 YFSETQ. The CDR3 is 16 amino acids. Trimming removed 1 base from V and 5 bases from J, with 18 bases in between. The CDR3 region has the DNA TGCGCCAGCAGCTTGAGACTCGACCCCTCGAGAACTGAAGCTTTCTTT. It specifies CASSLRLDPSRTEAFF.

V usage is TRBV29-1 and J usage is TRBJ2-5, with D possibly being TRBD2 (5 bases). The CDR3 is made up of 14 amino acids. V was cut by 6 bases and J by 2 bases, with 16 bases left in between. Per the germline V gene, CDR1 is SQVTM and CDR2 is ANQGSEA. The CDR3 reads CSVNRLPEQETQYF. CDR3 nucleotides: TGCAGCGTGAACCGACTACCGGAACAAGAGACCCAGTACTTC.

This clone was counted only a few times. The chain has TRBV25-1 and TRBJ2-7, with 11 bases that match TRBD1. After removal of 7 bases from V and 1 base from J, the junction contained 3 bases not matched to a gene. The CDR3 sequence is 14 residues long. The germline gives CDR1 MGHDK, CDR2 SYGVNS. CDR3 protein: CASTGTGGSYEQYF. CDR3 nucleotide sequence: TGTGCCAGCACTGGGACAGGGGGTTCCTACGAGCAGTACTTC.

The CDR3 region is CASSEVAGVPYEQYF. The CDR3 nucleotides read TGTGCCAGCAGTGAAGTAGCGGGAGTCCCGTACGAGCAGTACTTC. V usage is TRBV6-1 and J usage is TRBJ2-7; 9 bases align to TRBD2. J lost 4 bases, V lost 1 base, and 5 bases had no gene match. The CDR3 contains 15 residues. CDR1 is MNHNS, CDR2 SASEGT, per germline.

The chain joins TRBV10-3 to TRBJ1-5; TRBD1 aligns across 7 bases. Trimming cost V 0 bases and J 3 bases; bases outside gene matches: 8. CDR1 and CDR2 from the germline V gene are ENHRY and SYGVKD. CDR3 length: 17 amino acids. CDR3 in DNA: TGTGCCATCAGTGAGTCGGGACAGAATACTAACAATCAGCCCCAGCATTTT. It specifies CAISESGQNTNNQPQHF.

The genes are TRBV5-1 and TRBJ2-5; no clear D gene. Trimming removed 1 base from V and 2 bases from J, with 12 bases in between. The CDR3 sequence is 15 residues long. In germline, CDR1 is SGHRS, CDR2 YFSETQ. CDR3 nucleotides: TGCGCCAGCAGCTTGAGAGGCTTCCAACAAGAGACCCAGTACTTC. It yields the protein CASSLRGFQQETQYF.

J is TRBJ1-1 and V is TRBV2, with a tentative D call TRBD1 (6 bases). The V and J ends lost 7 bases and 8 bases respectively, with 17 bases between them. This CDR3 region has 13 residues. The germline V gene has CDR1 SNHLY and CDR2 FYNNEI. CDR3 amino acids: CASKRQAPEEAFF. In DNA, the CDR3 is TGTGCCAGCAAGAGACAGGCACCTGAAGAAGCTTTCTTT. The variable domain in full, with the rest retrieved from reference TRBV2 and TRBJ1-1, is EPEVTQTPSHQVTQMGQEVILRCVPISNHLYFYWYRQILGQKVEFLVSFYNNEISEKSEIFDDQFSVERPDGSNFTLKIRSTKLEDSAMYFCASKRQAPEEAFFGQGTRLTVV.